Sequencing of this T cell receptor beta chain was carried out in a study of cytomegalovirus exposure and HLA in healthy donors. Researchers ran the PCR with 60 Vbeta and 13 Jbeta primers. Authors' methods: About 11 million of the about 80 million unique TCR beta chains counted in a later analysis were shared. Some clones are missing from TCRdb's copy, which holds only in-frame ones; the method was immunoSEQ multiplex PCR. That table gives V, J and clone size, and the DNA gave D and trimming. The sample lists around 130,000 clones; about four fifths were seen once. Unmatched junction bases numbered 11, after V lost 3 bases and J lost 4 bases. The CDR3 spans 16 residues. Per germline, CDR1 MGHRA and CDR2 YSYEKL.

V gene TRBV4-1 combines with J gene TRBJ2-7, with 8 nucleotides matching TRBD1. This TCR derives from a woman between 35 and 50 years old in good health and CMV-seronegative. Sequenced: PBMCs. The DNA for the CDR3 is TGCGCCAGCAGCCAGGCAGGCAGGGACAGGATTTACGAGCAGTACTTC. Its translation: CASSQAGRDRIYEQYF.